These 9 T cell receptor beta chains originate from one sample sequenced in a study of T cells expressing NK-cell markers (TCRdb year 2020). The method behind the library was 5' RACE. Sequenced using an Illumina HiSeq 2000. Each CDR3 protein sequence appears as one entry after TCRdb reprocessed the reads, and no DNA is included. The table kept for this sample lists roughly 420,000 distinct CDR3 sequences. The top ten clonotypes cover about 7.3% of the sample. The sequenced sample consisted of blood T cells: a sorted CD56 or NKG2C T cell subset, CD4+ or CD8+ T cells, or bulk PBMC T cells (not recorded which). These receptors were obtained from a woman aged 18 to 75 in good health.

The chain is built from TRBV4-1 and TRBJ2-5; lacking DNA, the TRBD2 call made by TCRdb goes unchecked. The CDR3 contains 17 residues. Germline V CDR1 and CDR2: MGHRA, YSYEKL. The CDR3 sequence is CASSLSGFSGGAETQYF.

The rearrangement uses TRBV12-3 or TRBV12-4 and TRBJ2-7. The CDR3 runs to 15 residues. The CDR3 loop reads CASSFFSSSSYEQYF.

This rearrangement joins TRBV5-1 to TRBJ2-5. CDR1 is SGHRS and CDR2 is YFSETQ in the germline V gene. The CDR3 is 12 amino acids. The CDR3 sequence is CASSLVTETQYF. The full variable domain, rest sourced from reference TRBV5-1 and TRBJ2-5, is KAGVTQTPRYLIKTRGQQVTLSCSPISGHRSVSWYQQTPGQGLQFLFEYFSETQRNKGNFPGRFSGRQFSNSRSEMNVSTLELGDSALYLCASSLVTETQYFGPGTRLLVL.

J is TRBJ2-3 and V is TRBV7-9; TCRdb's assignment of TRBD2 cannot be checked, as there is no DNA. The CDR3 is 16 residues long. Germline CDR1 is SEHNR and CDR2 is FQNEAQ (reference sequence). CDR3 protein: CASSLGLADPTDTQYF. Based on the CDR3 plus reference TRBV7-9 and TRBJ2-3, the full variable domain is DTGVSQNPRHKITKRGQNVTFRCDPISEHNRLYWYRQTLGQGPEFLTYFQNEAQLEKSRLLSDRFSAERPKGSFSTLEIQRTEQGDSAMYLCASSLGLADPTDTQYFGPGTRLTVL.

The chain uses TRBV12-3 or TRBV12-4 and TRBJ1-2; as DNA is missing, the TRBD1 call by TCRdb cannot be tested. The CDR3 extends over 14 amino acids. This CDR3 reads CASSFRMDRAGYTF.

This chain uses TRBV7-6 with TRBJ2-1; TCRdb selects TRBD1, and the lack of DNA leaves this call unchecked. The CDR3 is 16 residues long. Germline lookup yields CDR1 SGHVS and CDR2 FNYEAQ. The CDR3 reads CASSPVVVPTYNEQFF.

The CDR3 reads CASKSGFSPRQHF. The genes are TRBV19 and TRBJ1-5. There are 13 residues in the CDR3. Germline CDR1 LNHDA, CDR2 SQIVND (reference sequence). The variable domain in full, completed from reference TRBV19 and TRBJ1-5, reads DGGITQSPKYLFRKEGQNVTLSCEQNLNHDAMYWYRQDPGQGLRLIYYSQIVNDFQKGDIAEGYSVSREKKESFPLTVTSAQKNPTAFYLCASKSGFSPRQHFGDGTRLSIL.

J is TRBJ2-4 and V is TRBV15; the TCRdb D gene call, TRBD1, has no DNA to confirm it. In germline, CDR1 is LNHNV, CDR2 YYDKDF (reference sequence). The CDR3 loop spans 15 amino acids. The CDR3 sequence: CATSREGQGANIQYF. Full variable domain (outside the CDR3, taken from reference TRBV15 and TRBJ2-4): DAMVIQNPRYQVTQFGKPVTLSCSQTLNHNVMYWYQQKSSQAPKLLFHYYDKDFNNEADTPDNFQSRRPNTSFCFLDIRSPGLGDTAMYLCATSREGQGANIQYFGAGTRLSVL.

The chain has TRBV12-3 or TRBV12-4 and TRBJ2-1; there is no DNA to check the TCRdb D call of TRBD2. The CDR3 contains 15 residues. The CDR3 region is CASSLGGRAGDEQFF.